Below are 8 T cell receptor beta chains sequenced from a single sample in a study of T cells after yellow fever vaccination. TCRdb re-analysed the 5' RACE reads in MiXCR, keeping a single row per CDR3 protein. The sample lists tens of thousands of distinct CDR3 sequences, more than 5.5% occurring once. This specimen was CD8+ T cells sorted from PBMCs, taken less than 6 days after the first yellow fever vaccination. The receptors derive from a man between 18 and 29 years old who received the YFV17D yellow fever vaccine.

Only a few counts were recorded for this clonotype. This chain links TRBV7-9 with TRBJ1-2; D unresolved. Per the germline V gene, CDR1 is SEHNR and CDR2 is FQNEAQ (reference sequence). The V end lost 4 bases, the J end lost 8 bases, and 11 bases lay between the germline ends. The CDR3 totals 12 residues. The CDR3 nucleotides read TGTGCCAGCAGCTCGGCCCCTCCGGGCTACACCTTC. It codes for CASSSAPPGYTF.

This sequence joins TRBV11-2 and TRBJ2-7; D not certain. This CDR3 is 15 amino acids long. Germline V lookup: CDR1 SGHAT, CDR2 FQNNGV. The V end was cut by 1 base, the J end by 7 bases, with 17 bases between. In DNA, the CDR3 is TGTGCCAGCAGCTTAGGAGGTGTCTTTTTAGGGGAGCAGTACGTC. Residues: CASSLGGVFLGEQYV.

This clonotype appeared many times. In DNA, the CDR3 is TGTGCCAGCAGCTTAAGCCCGGGGGCAAGAGAGACCCAGTACTTC. Encoded protein: CASSLSPGARETQYF. This chain uses TRBV7-6 with TRBJ2-5; D could derive from TRBD1 or TRBD2 (6 bases each). V was shortened by 2 bases and J by 4 bases, with 14 bases between the two germline ends. This CDR3 region has 15 residues. Germline CDR1 is SGHVS and CDR2 is FNYEAQ.

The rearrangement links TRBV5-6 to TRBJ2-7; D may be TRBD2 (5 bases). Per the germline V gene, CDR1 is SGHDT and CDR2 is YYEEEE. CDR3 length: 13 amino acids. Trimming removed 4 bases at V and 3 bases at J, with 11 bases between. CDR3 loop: CASSRGHYYEQYV. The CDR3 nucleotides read TGTGCCAGCAGCCGCGGGCACTACTACGAGCAGTACGTC.

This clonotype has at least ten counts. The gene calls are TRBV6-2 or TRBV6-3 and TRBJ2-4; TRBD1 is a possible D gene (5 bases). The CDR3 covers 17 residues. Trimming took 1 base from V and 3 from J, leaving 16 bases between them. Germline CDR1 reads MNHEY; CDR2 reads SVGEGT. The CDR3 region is CASSYFRQQIDKNIQYF. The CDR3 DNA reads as TGTGCCAGCAGTTACTTTAGACAGCAGATCGACAAAAACATTCAGTACTTC.

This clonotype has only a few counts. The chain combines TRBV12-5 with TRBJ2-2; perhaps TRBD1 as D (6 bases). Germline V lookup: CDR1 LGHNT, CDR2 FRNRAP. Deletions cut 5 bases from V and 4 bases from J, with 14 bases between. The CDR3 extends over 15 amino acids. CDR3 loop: CASGLSGVGTGELFF. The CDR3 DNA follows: TGTGCTAGTGGTCTGTCAGGGGTCGGCACCGGGGAGCTGTTTTTT.

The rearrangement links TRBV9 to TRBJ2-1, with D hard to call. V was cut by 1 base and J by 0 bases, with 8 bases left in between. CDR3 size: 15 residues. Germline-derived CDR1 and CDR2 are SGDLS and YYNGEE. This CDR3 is CASSVNGDSYNEQFF. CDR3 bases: TGTGCCAGCAGCGTAAATGGGGACTCCTACAATGAGCAGTTCTTC. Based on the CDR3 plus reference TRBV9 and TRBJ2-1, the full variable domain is DSGVTQTPKHLITATGQRVTLRCSPRSGDLSVYWYQQSLDQGLQFLIQYYNGEERAKGNILERFSAQQFPDLHSELNLSSLELGDSALYFCASSVNGDSYNEQFFGPGTRLTVL.

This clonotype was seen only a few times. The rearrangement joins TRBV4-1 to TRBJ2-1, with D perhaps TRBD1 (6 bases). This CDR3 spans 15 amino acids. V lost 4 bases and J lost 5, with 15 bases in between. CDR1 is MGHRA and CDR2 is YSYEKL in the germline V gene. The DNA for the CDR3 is TGCGCCAGCAGCCCAAGCAGGGGAACCCACAATGAGCAGTTCTTC. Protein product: CASSPSRGTHNEQFF.